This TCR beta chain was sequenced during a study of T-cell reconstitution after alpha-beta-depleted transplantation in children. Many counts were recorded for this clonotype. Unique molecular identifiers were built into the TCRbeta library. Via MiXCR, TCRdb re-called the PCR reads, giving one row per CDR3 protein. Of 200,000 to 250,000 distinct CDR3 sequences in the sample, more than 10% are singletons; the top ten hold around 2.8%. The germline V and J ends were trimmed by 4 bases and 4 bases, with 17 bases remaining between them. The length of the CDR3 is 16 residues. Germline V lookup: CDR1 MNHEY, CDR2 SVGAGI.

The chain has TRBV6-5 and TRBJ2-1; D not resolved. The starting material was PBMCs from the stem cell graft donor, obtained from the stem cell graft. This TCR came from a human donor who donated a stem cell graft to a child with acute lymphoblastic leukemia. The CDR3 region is CASSSFGESIYNEQFF. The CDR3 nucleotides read TGTGCCAGCAGTTCCTTCGGAGAATCTATTTACAATGAGCAGTTCTTC.